This T cell receptor (beta chain) was sequenced in a study of blood T cell repertoires in COVID-19. Study overall: Whether acute or convalescent, the COVID-19 samples came from the United States, Italy and Spain. PBMCs, B-cell-depleted T cells, or T cells provided the cDNA or gDNA that made up the material.

Germline V lookup: CDR1 SGHVS, CDR2 FNYEAQ. V was shortened by 5 bases and J by 4 bases, with 17 bases between the two germline ends. The CDR3 spans 15 residues. The table came from immunoSEQ multiplex PCR; TCRdb's copy has only in-frame clones and leaves some out. Among 5,500 to 6,000 clones listed, approximately 88% were seen once. V usage is TRBV7-6 and J usage is TRBJ1-2; D possibly corresponds to TRBD1 (6 bases). Sample: peripheral blood. This sequence originates from a human donor in a cohort sampled during active COVID-19. The CDR3 nucleotides are TGTGCCAGCAGCCCATCCAGGACAGCAGGCTATGGCTACACCTTC. Amino acid sequence: CASSPSRTAGYGYTF.